This is a list of T cell receptor beta chains from one sample in a study of blood T cell repertoires in COVID-19. The table came from immunoSEQ multiplex PCR; TCRdb's copy has only in-frame clones and leaves some out. In the table there are roughly 280,000 clones, approximately 90% of which are singletons. The source material was peripheral blood. All receptors come from a man between 18 and 35 years old with active or convalescent COVID-19. The CDR3 runs from the conserved cysteine through the conserved F or W. A D gene is named only where the DNA matches it firmly. Expanded clones are given a class, and other clones once, few, many or no size at all.

clone_size: NA
d_call: NA
v_call: TRBV4-3
cdr3_length: 15
j_call: TRBJ2-1
cdr3_aa: CASSQADFGAAEQFF
cdr3_nt: TGCGCCAGCAGCCAAGCAGACTTTGGTGCGGCTGAGCAGTTCTTC

clone_size: NA
d_call: NA
v_call: TRBV10-3
cdr3_length: 16
j_call: TRBJ2-7
cdr3_aa: CAISESIGDSRGEQYF
cdr3_nt: TGTGCCATCAGTGAGTCGATAGGAGACTCCCGTGGAGAGCAGTACTTC

clone_size: NA
d_call: TRBD1
v_call: TRBV6-1
cdr3_length: 14
j_call: TRBJ1-1
cdr3_aa: CASRTGQTNTEAFF
cdr3_nt: TGTGCCAGCAGGACGGGACAGACGAACACTGAAGCTTTCTTT

clone_size: NA
d_call: TRBD1
v_call: TRBV19
cdr3_length: 14
j_call: TRBJ2-1
cdr3_aa: CASVRGDRVDEQFF
cdr3_nt: TGTGCCTCCGTCCGGGGGGACAGGGTCGATGAGCAGTTCTTC

clone_size: NA
d_call: NA
v_call: TRBV5-6
cdr3_length: 13
j_call: TRBJ1-2
cdr3_aa: CASSLTANYGYTF
cdr3_nt: TGTGCCAGCAGCTTGACAGCCAACTATGGCTACACCTTC

clone_size: NA
d_call: TRBD2
v_call: TRBV5-5
cdr3_length: 16
j_call: TRBJ2-3
cdr3_aa: CASSSGLAGNTDTQYF
cdr3_nt: TGTGCCAGCAGCTCGGGACTAGCGGGGAACACAGATACGCAGTATTTT

clone_size: NA
d_call: NA
v_call: TRBV19
cdr3_length: 15
j_call: TRBJ2-7
cdr3_aa: CASSIVGGVGYEQYF
cdr3_nt: TGTGCCAGTAGTATAGTAGGGGGGGTCGGTTACGAGCAGTACTTC

clone_size: NA
d_call: NA
v_call: TRBV7-9
cdr3_length: 13
j_call: TRBJ2-5
cdr3_aa: CASSSVEEETQYF
cdr3_nt: TGTGCCAGCAGCTCCGTTGAGGAAGAGACCCAGTACTTC

clone_size: NA
d_call: NA
v_call: TRBV9
cdr3_length: 14
j_call: TRBJ2-5
cdr3_aa: CASSAGTQAETQYF
cdr3_nt: TGTGCCAGCAGCGCCGGGACTCAGGCAGAGACCCAGTACTTC

clone_size: NA
d_call: NA
v_call: TRBV10-3
cdr3_length: 14
j_call: TRBJ1-3
cdr3_aa: CAIRDTTSGNTIYF
cdr3_nt: TGTGCCATACGGGACACCACCTCTGGAAACACCATATATTTT

clone_size: NA
d_call: NA
v_call: TRBV19
cdr3_length: 15
j_call: TRBJ1-6
cdr3_aa: CASSTRGSYNSPLHF
cdr3_nt: TGTGCCAGTAGTACCAGGGGTTCCTATAATTCACCCCTCCACTTT

clone_size: few
d_call: NA
v_call: TRBV9
cdr3_length: 14
j_call: TRBJ1-5
cdr3_aa: CASSPGGSNQPQHF
cdr3_nt: TGTGCCAGCAGCCCCGGGGGAAGCAATCAGCCCCAGCATTTT

clone_size: NA
d_call: NA
v_call: TRBV4-1
cdr3_length: 14
j_call: TRBJ1-5
cdr3_aa: CASSQEFVNQPQHF
cdr3_nt: TGCGCCAGCAGCCAAGAGTTCGTCAATCAGCCCCAGCATTTT

clone_size: NA
d_call: NA
v_call: TRBV28
cdr3_length: 12
j_call: TRBJ2-7
cdr3_aa: CASSFRSYEQYF
cdr3_nt: TGTGCCAGCAGTTTCCGGTCCTACGAGCAGTACTTC